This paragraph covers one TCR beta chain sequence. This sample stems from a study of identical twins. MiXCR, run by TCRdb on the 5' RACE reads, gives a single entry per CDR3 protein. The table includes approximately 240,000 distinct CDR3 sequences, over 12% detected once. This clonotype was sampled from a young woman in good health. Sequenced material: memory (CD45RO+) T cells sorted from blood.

The CDR3 sequence is CASSLLAGSTDTQYF. In DNA, the CDR3 is TGCGCCAGCAGCTTACTAGCGGGGAGCACAGATACGCAGTATTTT. The chain recombines TRBV5-1 with TRBJ2-3; TRBD2 matches 10 bases. V lost 2 bases and J lost 0; bases outside the gene matches: 0. This CDR3 region has 15 residues. Germline values: CDR1 SGHRS, CDR2 YFSETQ.